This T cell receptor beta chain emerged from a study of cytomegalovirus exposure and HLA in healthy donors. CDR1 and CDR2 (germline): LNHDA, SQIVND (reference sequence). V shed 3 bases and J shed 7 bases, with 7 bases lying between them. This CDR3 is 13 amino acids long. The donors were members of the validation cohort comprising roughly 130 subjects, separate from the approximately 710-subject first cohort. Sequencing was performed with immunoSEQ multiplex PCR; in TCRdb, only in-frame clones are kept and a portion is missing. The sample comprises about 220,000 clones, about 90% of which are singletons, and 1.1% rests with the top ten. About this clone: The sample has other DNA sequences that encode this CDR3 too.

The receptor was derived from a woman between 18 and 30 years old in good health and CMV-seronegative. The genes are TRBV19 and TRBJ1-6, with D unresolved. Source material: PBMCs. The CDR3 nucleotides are TGTGCCAGTAGTATTACGGGGAATTCACCCCTCCACTTT. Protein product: CASSITGNSPLHF.